The TCR beta chain described here comes from a study of Ad26.COV2.S vaccination and SARS-CoV-2 variants. On the study more broadly: In the study, Ad26.COV2.S was injected intramuscularly once, or twice 56 days apart.

Assay: immunoSEQ multiplex PCR; the TCRdb copy retains only in-frame clones and omits some. Among about 350,000 clones listed, 85% to 90% were seen once. Details on this clone: What it binds is unknown.

V shed 3 bases and J 2 bases; nucleotides not matched to a gene: 6. In germline, CDR1 is SQVTM, CDR2 ANQGSEA. The CDR3 is 14 residues long. This sample's treatment: 15 to 20 received Ad26.COV2.S at low or high dose, single or two shots; roughly five received placebo; per-sample allocation not given. Samples came from day 63 after the first vaccine or placebo injection. Donor was an adult aged 18-55 years in Boston. Study-wide points: With respect to non-spike TCR breadth, vaccine and placebo recipients were similar. Reports say spike-specific CD8+ and CD4+ T cell responses covered substantial breadth after vaccination.

The source is a person between 18 and 60 years old who received the Ad26.COV2.S COVID-19 vaccine or a placebo. This sequence joins TRBV29-1 and TRBJ1-1; 7 bases align to TRBD1. The starting material was peripheral blood, obtained in a trial of Ad26.COV2.S vaccine versus placebo. CDR3 region: CSVDSRQGNTEAFF. CDR3 bases: TGCAGCGTTGATAGTCGACAGGGAAACACTGAAGCTTTCTTT. The whole variable domain, filled in from reference TRBV29-1 and TRBJ1-1, reads SAVISQKPSRDICQRGTSLTIQCQVDSQVTMMFWYRQQPGQSLTLIATANQGSEATYESGFVIDKFPISRPNLTFSTLTVSNMSPEDSSIYLCSVDSRQGNTEAFFGQGTRLTVV.